This T cell receptor (beta chain) was profiled in a study of blood T cell repertoires in COVID-19. At the level of the study: Italy, Spain and the United States were the sources of the convalescent and acute COVID-19 samples.

Methods used by the authors: Amplification of reference gene primers provided the estimated nucleated cell counts. Sequencing used immunoSEQ multiplex PCR; TCRdb keeps in-frame clones, though not all of them. V and J calls and clone size are as listed in that table; D and trimming were resolved from the DNA. The repertoire holds hundreds of thousands of clones, with roughly 85% as singletons. Trimming shortened V by 0 bases and J by 1 base, and 9 bases separated the two germline ends. The CDR3 consists of 14 residues. CDR1 is GTSNPN, CDR2 SVGIG, per germline (reference sequence). Researchers sorted participants into cohorts using their self-reported clinical history. Shortly before study entry, within 2 weeks, exposed participants had met a COVID-19 case.

The clonotype originates from a woman in her thirties who had been exposed to COVID-19. The V call is TRBV30, the J call TRBJ1-2, with TRBD1 as a possible D gene (6 bases). Specimen: PBMCs or T cells enriched from blood (not recorded which). Here the CDR3 reads CAWSVQGVNYGYTF. For the CDR3, the DNA is TGTGCCTGGAGTGTACAGGGAGTTAACTATGGCTACACCTTC.